The present TCR beta chain was sequenced within a study of shared clonotypes between healthy human individuals. General observations from the study: Clonotype sharing across several donors was observed for about 5.2% of naive CD4 clonotypes.

Turning to this clone: No antigen is known for it.

J gave up 6 bases and V 0 bases, and 3 bases lay outside the gene matches. CDR3 length: 14 residues. In germline, CDR1 is MNHEY, CDR2 SMNVEV (reference sequence). The data were produced by immunoSEQ multiplex PCR, yet TCRdb's version contains in-frame clones alone and is incomplete. This sample has around 690,000 clones; 80% to 95% occur once, and the top ten carry 34%. The clonotype originates from a man aged 18 to 30 in good health. Some clones in this sample may be carry-over from other donors' samples. J is TRBJ2-7 and V is TRBV27; TRBD2 matches at 9 bases. Sequences were obtained from memory CD8+ T cells from PBMCs. Subset indicated: CD45RO+ cells pooled with CCR7-negative TemRA cells. The CDR3 sequence: CASSLSGTSFEQYF. The CDR3 coding sequence is TGTGCCAGCAGTTTATCCGGGACTAGCTTCGAGCAGTACTTC.